A selection of T cell receptor beta chains follows, all from one sample in a study of blood T cell repertoires in COVID-19. Profiled with immunoSEQ multiplex PCR; TCRdb holds only in-frame clones, not every one. The table lists about 63,000 clones, around 90% of them singletons, with 15% to 20% in the top ten. Sequenced sample: peripheral blood. All receptors derive from a woman aged 80 or over with acute or convalescent COVID-19. Both conserved end residues are part of each CDR3. Each record gives: D gene, V gene, clone size, J gene, CDR3 protein, CDR3 DNA. The D gene is left open where the match is weak. For some rows the clone size is stated as once, few or many, or as a class when expanded; others skip it.

NA	TRBV3-1/TRBV3-2	once	TRBJ1-1	CASSHGTPKMAFF	TGTGCCAGCAGCCATGGTACTCCCAAAATGGCTTTCTTT
TRBD1	TRBV28	NA	TRBJ1-5	CASSYAGTGIQPQHF	TGTGCCAGCAGTTATGCCGGGACAGGGATTCAGCCCCAGCATTTT
NA	TRBV6-2/TRBV6-3	few	TRBJ1-1	CASSSKTGPMNTEAFF	TGTGCCAGCAGTTCGAAAACAGGGCCTATGAACACTGAAGCTTTCTTT
TRBD2	TRBV14	NA	TRBJ2-3	CASSLRTSGGTDTQYF	TGTGCCAGCAGCCTAAGGACTAGCGGAGGCACAGATACGCAGTATTTT
TRBD1	TRBV7-2	NA	TRBJ1-3	CASSLDRGSGNTIYF	TGTGCCAGCAGCTTAGACAGGGGGTCAGGAAACACCATATATTTT
NA	TRBV19	NA	TRBJ1-4	CASSSRGAAGEKLFF	TGTGCCAGTAGTAGTCGAGGGGCCGCGGGGGAAAAACTGTTTTTT
TRBD1	TRBV5-6	NA	TRBJ2-3	CASSIQGDTQYF	TGTGCCAGCAGCATACAGGGGGATACGCAGTATTTT
NA	TRBV7-2	NA	TRBJ2-1	CASSQTSNSYNEQFF	TGTGCCAGCAGCCAAACTAGCAATTCCTACAATGAGCAGTTCTTC
TRBD1	TRBV5-1	NA	TRBJ1-5	CASSRTGDSNQPQHF	TGCGCCAGCAGTCGCACAGGGGATAGCAATCAGCCCCAGCATTTT
NA	TRBV11-1	NA	TRBJ2-1	CASSLPPGYNEQFF	TGTGCCAGCAGCTTACCCCCAGGTTACAATGAGCAGTTCTTC
TRBD2	TRBV19	NA	TRBJ2-7	CASSIRAGIAYEQYF	TGTGCCAGTAGTATACGAGCGGGGATTGCCTACGAGCAGTACTTC